A selection of T cell receptor beta chains follows, all from one sample in a study of T-cell reconstitution after alpha-beta-depleted transplantation in children. TCRdb passed the PCR reads through MiXCR, listing each CDR3 protein once. This sample has 350,000 to 400,000 distinct CDR3 sequences, with about a fifth found just once. Sequenced here: PBMCs from the stem cell graft donor, sampled from the stem cell graft. The origin of the receptors is a human donor who donated a stem cell graft to a child with acute myeloid leukemia. CDR3s include the opening cysteine and the closing phenylalanine or tryptophan. D genes are given only for firm matches. Some rows have no size entry. The others give once, few or many, or a class for an expanded clone.

abundance	len	d_gene	v_gene	j_gene	CDR3aa	CDR3nt
many	16	TRBD1	TRBV4-2	TRBJ2-5	CASSSTGTGGQETQYF	TGTGCCAGCAGCTCGACCGGGACAGGGGGCCAAGAGACCCAGTACTTC
few	14	NA	TRBV27	TRBJ1-1	CASSFGGIDTEAFF	TGTGCCAGCAGTTTTGGGGGAATCGACACTGAAGCTTTCTTT
NA	16	TRBD1	TRBV5-1	TRBJ2-1	CASSLDRGLVHNEQFF	TGCGCCAGCAGCTTGGATAGGGGGCTCGTCCACAATGAGCAGTTCTTC
NA	14	NA	TRBV29-1	TRBJ2-7	CSAGGGGGPLEQYF	TGCAGCGCCGGGGGAGGGGGAGGGCCACTCGAGCAGTACTTC
NA	13	NA	TRBV5-1	TRBJ2-7	CASSLVVDYEQYF	TGCGCCAGCAGCTTGGTGGTCGACTACGAGCAGTACTTC
many	19	TRBD2	TRBV20-1	TRBJ2-7	CSARDFGGLAGGRTYEQYF	TGCAGTGCTAGAGATTTCGGAGGACTAGCGGGAGGGCGGACCTACGAGCAGTACTTC
many	14	NA	TRBV6-1	TRBJ2-1	CASKAGQPNNEQFF	TGTGCCAGCAAAGCTGGGCAACCCAACAATGAGCAGTTCTTC
NA	13	TRBD2	TRBV12-3/TRBV12-4	TRBJ2-7	CASRTSGRDEQYF	TGTGCCAGCAGGACTAGCGGGAGAGACGAGCAGTACTTC
NA	14	NA	TRBV7-9	TRBJ2-5	CASSYTGYTETQYF	TGTGCCAGCAGCTACACAGGTTATACGGAGACCCAGTACTTC
few	14	NA	TRBV29-1	TRBJ2-1	CSVEKGNSYNEQFF	TGCAGCGTCGAAAAGGGGAACTCCTACAATGAGCAGTTCTTC
few	17	TRBD2	TRBV12-3/TRBV12-4	TRBJ2-3	CASSWGLAGVGTDTQYF	TGTGCCAGCAGTTGGGGACTAGCGGGAGTCGGGACAGATACGCAGTATTTT
many	13	TRBD1	TRBV29-1	TRBJ2-5	CSFHKTGPETQYF	TGCAGCTTCCATAAGACAGGGCCAGAGACCCAGTACTTC
many	15	NA	TRBV15	TRBJ2-7	CATSRYRSGTYEQYF	TGTGCCACCAGCAGATATCGTAGCGGCACCTACGAGCAGTACTTC
many	13	NA	TRBV27	TRBJ2-1	CASSFSRVHEQFF	TGTGCCAGCAGTTTTTCACGGGTACATGAGCAGTTCTTC
NA	14	TRBD2	TRBV20-1	TRBJ2-1	CSARLARVDNEQFF	TGCAGTGCTCGACTAGCCCGAGTTGACAATGAGCAGTTCTTC
NA	14	NA	TRBV28	TRBJ1-5	CASRLTGSHQPQHF	TGTGCCAGCAGGTTGACAGGCTCGCATCAGCCCCAGCATTTT
few	13	NA	TRBV12-3/TRBV12-4	TRBJ1-5	CASSGVHRQPQHF	TGTGCCAGCAGTGGGGTCCACCGTCAGCCCCAGCATTTT
few	11	TRBD1	TRBV29-1	TRBJ1-1	CSAGTGQGAFF	TGCAGCGCCGGGACAGGGCAGGGGGCTTTCTTT
NA	12	NA	TRBV5-1	TRBJ2-7	CASSPRGDEQYF	TGCGCCAGCAGCCCAAGGGGGGATGAGCAGTACTTC
many	14	TRBD2	TRBV20-1	TRBJ2-1	CSATGLVGPNEQFF	TGCAGTGCTACGGGACTAGTCGGGCCCAATGAGCAGTTCTTC
NA	17	NA	TRBV18	TRBJ2-3	CASSPLGNGIFTDTQYF	TGTGCCAGCTCACCACTAGGCAATGGGATCTTCACAGATACGCAGTATTTT
NA	17	NA	TRBV20-1	TRBJ2-1	CSARDDRHEGFYNEQFF	TGCAGTGCTAGAGACGATCGGCACGAAGGGTTTTACAATGAGCAGTTCTTC
many	15	TRBD2	TRBV20-1	TRBJ2-7	CSALRGREGLREQYF	TGCAGTGCCCTACGTGGACGGGAGGGCTTGAGGGAGCAGTACTTC
few	14	NA	TRBV12-3/TRBV12-4	TRBJ2-7	CASSLGRPAYEQYF	TGTGCCAGCAGTCTGGGGAGGCCGGCCTACGAGCAGTACTTC
NA	15	TRBD2	TRBV7-2	TRBJ2-3	CASSELADSTDTQYF	TGTGCTAGCAGCGAACTAGCGGACAGCACAGATACGCAGTATTTT
NA	16	TRBD1	TRBV24-1	TRBJ2-3	CATSKTGTASTDTQYF	TGTGCCACCTCGAAAACCGGGACAGCTAGCACAGATACGCAGTATTTT
few	14	NA	TRBV4-3	TRBJ1-1	CASSQRSGDTEAFF	TGCGCCAGCAGCCAACGGTCAGGGGACACTGAAGCTTTCTTT
NA	17	NA	TRBV5-1	TRBJ2-2	CASSPVGGGANTGELFF	TGCGCCAGCAGCCCGGTGGGAGGGGGCGCGAACACCGGGGAGCTGTTTTTT
NA	13	TRBD2	TRBV7-2	TRBJ2-7	CASSLAPSGSGYF	TGTGCCAGCAGCTTAGCGCCTAGCGGGAGTGGGTACTTC
once	16	TRBD1	TRBV4-1	TRBJ2-3	CASSRPQGAGADTQYF	TGCGCCAGCAGCCGACCACAGGGGGCTGGGGCAGATACGCAGTATTTT
NA	17	TRBD2	TRBV6-5	TRBJ2-5	CASSYLRKTSGQETQYF	TGTGCCAGCAGTTACCTACGGAAGACTAGCGGCCAAGAGACCCAGTACTTC
few	13	TRBD2	TRBV12-3/TRBV12-4	TRBJ2-7	CASTLAGIYEQYF	TGTGCCAGCACCCTAGCGGGGATCTACGAGCAGTACTTC
NA	15	NA	TRBV12-3/TRBV12-4	TRBJ2-3	CASSFATGGGHTQYF	TGTGCCAGCAGTTTCGCAACGGGAGGGGGCCATACGCAGTATTTT
NA	15	TRBD2	TRBV7-9	TRBJ2-2	CASSPSGRATGELFF	TGTGCCAGCAGCCCAAGCGGGAGGGCAACCGGGGAGCTGTTTTTT
few	12	NA	TRBV6-5	TRBJ2-2	CASSSGNGELFF	TGTGCCAGCAGCTCAGGGAACGGGGAGCTGTTTTTT
few	14	NA	TRBV7-2	TRBJ1-1	CASSPGVRATEAFF	TGTGCCAGCAGTCCAGGGGTCAGGGCCACTGAAGCTTTCTTT
NA	14	NA	TRBV5-1	TRBJ1-2	CASSLEGVFYGYTF	TGCGCCAGCAGCTTGGAGGGGGTGTTCTATGGCTACACCTTC
many	12	NA	TRBV12-3/TRBV12-4	TRBJ2-3	CASSSGSRTQYF	TGTGCCAGCAGTTCGGGGTCCCGTACGCAGTATTTT
NA	16	NA	TRBV28	TRBJ2-2	CASSLRVAAETGELFF	TGTGCCAGCAGTTTGAGGGTGGCAGCAGAAACCGGGGAGCTGTTTTTT
NA	15	TRBD1	TRBV6-2/TRBV6-3	TRBJ2-3	CASSDRGRRADTQYF	TGTGCCAGCAGTGACAGGGGTAGGAGGGCAGATACGCAGTATTTT
few	14	TRBD2	TRBV28	TRBJ2-1	CASSLRGGVDEQFF	TGTGCCAGCAGTTTGAGGGGAGGGGTCGATGAGCAGTTCTTC
many	15	TRBD1	TRBV10-3	TRBJ2-3	CAIEDRDSYTDTQYF	TGTGCCATCGAGGACCGGGACAGCTACACAGATACGCAGTATTTT
many	15	NA	TRBV20-1	TRBJ2-7	CSARVDGGAWYEQYF	TGCAGTGCTAGAGTGGACGGTGGAGCGTGGTACGAGCAGTACTTC
NA	14	TRBD1	TRBV5-4	TRBJ1-2	CASSLDGQGYGYTF	TGTGCCAGCAGCTTGGACGGACAGGGGTATGGCTACACCTTC
many	13	NA	TRBV29-1	TRBJ2-3	CSASTTSTDTQYF	TGCAGCGCCTCTACTACCAGCACAGATACGCAGTATTTT
many	14	NA	TRBV5-1	TRBJ2-7	CASTPLQGSYEQYF	TGCGCCAGCACCCCGTTACAGGGATCCTACGAGCAGTACTTC
NA	13	NA	TRBV20-1	TRBJ2-1	CSAPEAAGHEQFF	TGCAGTGCACCCGAGGCGGCCGGGCATGAGCAGTTCTTC
few	17	NA	TRBV29-1	TRBJ2-4	CSVEDRPSGAYKNIQYF	TGCAGCGTTGAAGATCGTCCCAGCGGAGCCTACAAAAACATTCAGTACTTC
NA	16	TRBD2	TRBV12-3/TRBV12-4	TRBJ2-1	CASSPRLAASYNEQFF	TGTGCCAGCAGTCCTAGACTAGCGGCCTCCTACAATGAGCAGTTCTTC
many	10	NA	TRBV20-1	TRBJ2-1	CSAKRDEQFF	TGCAGTGCGAAGCGGGATGAGCAGTTCTTC
NA	14	NA	TRBV13	TRBJ2-3	CASSLSGELDTQYF	TGTGCCAGCAGCTTGTCGGGGGAGTTAGATACGCAGTATTTT
NA	16	TRBD2	TRBV7-9	TRBJ2-7	CASSLGPSGSFHEQYF	TGTGCCAGCAGCTTAGGCCCTAGCGGGAGTTTCCACGAGCAGTACTTC
few	12	NA	TRBV11-3	TRBJ1-1	CASSRGRNEAFF	TGTGCCAGCAGTAGGGGGAGGAATGAAGCTTTCTTT
NA	14	NA	TRBV7-2	TRBJ1-2	CASSSRDGAYGYTF	TGTGCCAGCAGCAGCCGGGACGGCGCGTATGGCTACACCTTC
many	13	NA	TRBV6-5	TRBJ2-5	CASSYPEGETQYF	TGTGCCAGCAGTTACCCCGAGGGAGAGACCCAGTACTTC
few	15	NA	TRBV12-2	TRBJ2-7	CASRLDRGRFDEQYF	TGTGCAAGTCGCTTGGACAGGGGGCGGTTCGACGAGCAGTACTTC
NA	14	NA	TRBV10-2	TRBJ2-1	CASSESRGRDEQFF	TGCGCCAGCAGTGAGTCGCGAGGTAGGGATGAGCAGTTCTTC
NA	12	NA	TRBV7-9	TRBJ2-7	CASATVTYEQYF	TGTGCCAGCGCGACGGTCACCTACGAGCAGTACTTC
many	14	TRBD2	TRBV20-1	TRBJ2-1	CSAHLAGDGNEQFF	TGCAGTGCCCATCTAGCGGGAGACGGCAATGAGCAGTTCTTC